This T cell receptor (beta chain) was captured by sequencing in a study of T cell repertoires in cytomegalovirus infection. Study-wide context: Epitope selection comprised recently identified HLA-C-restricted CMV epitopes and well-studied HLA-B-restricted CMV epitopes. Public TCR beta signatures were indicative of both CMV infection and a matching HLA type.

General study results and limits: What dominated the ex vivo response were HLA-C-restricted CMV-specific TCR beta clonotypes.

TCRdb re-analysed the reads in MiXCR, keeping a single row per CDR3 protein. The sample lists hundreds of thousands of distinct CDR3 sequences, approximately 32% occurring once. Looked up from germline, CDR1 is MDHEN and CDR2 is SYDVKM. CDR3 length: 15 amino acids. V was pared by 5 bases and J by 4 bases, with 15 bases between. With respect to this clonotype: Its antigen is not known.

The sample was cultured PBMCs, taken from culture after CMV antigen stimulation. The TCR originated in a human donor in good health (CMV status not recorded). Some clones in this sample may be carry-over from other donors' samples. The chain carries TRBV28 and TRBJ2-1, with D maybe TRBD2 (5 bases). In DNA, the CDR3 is TGTGCCAGCAGTCTTCCCGGGAACGAGTACAATGAGCAGTTCTTC. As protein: CASSLPGNEYNEQFF.